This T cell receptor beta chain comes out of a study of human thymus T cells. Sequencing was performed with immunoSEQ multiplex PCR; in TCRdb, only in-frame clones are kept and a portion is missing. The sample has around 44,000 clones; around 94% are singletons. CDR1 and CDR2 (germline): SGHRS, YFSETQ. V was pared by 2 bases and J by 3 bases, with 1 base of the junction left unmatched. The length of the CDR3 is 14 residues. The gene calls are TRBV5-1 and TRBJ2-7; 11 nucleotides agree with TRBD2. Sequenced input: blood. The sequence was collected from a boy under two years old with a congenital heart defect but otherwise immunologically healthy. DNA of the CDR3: TGCGCCAGCAGCTTCGGGACTAGCGGCTACGAGCAGTACTTC. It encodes CASSFGTSGYEQYF.